This TCR beta chain was identified during a study of beta chain features in type 1 diabetes (dated 2018 in TCRdb). Some background on the complete study: Patients and healthy donors did not differ in mean age, gender distribution, total cell number or subset yield. A total of some 100,000,000 sorted cells were examined across all samples, and a strong correlation was observed between cell number per subset and RNA yield. The study compared TCRB repertoires of sorted circulating CD4+ T cell subsets between recently diagnosed type 1 diabetes patients and matched healthy donors. Regulatory and stem cell-like memory subsets were isolated from only 8 patients and about eight healthy donors, whereas naive and central memory subsets came from all 28 donors. The paper's findings and limits, for the study overall: HLA sub-analyses involved small numbers of individuals, so any influence of HLA type on TCRB rearrangement remained unresolved. Because cDNA rather than genomic DNA was sequenced, highly expressing activated cells could have been over-represented, although no difference in activation and CD3 levels was found between groups. Fewer insertions and more nucleotide deletions at VDJ recombination sites were observed in patients with type 1 diabetes, implying thymic rearrangement abnormalities. In all four CD4+ subsets, TCRB CDR3 length was moderately but significantly shorter in type 1 diabetes patients. Naive, central memory and regulatory TCRB repertoires appeared to be more similar among patients than among healthy donors. Shorter templates might have been favored by PCR, but patient and control samples were amplified and corrected together, so both groups would have been affected equally by any skew.

The entire isolated RNA was reverse transcribed using the High Capacity cDNA Reverse Transcription Kit, and thus expressed TCRB transcripts were sequenced. Naive, central memory and regulatory T cell samples underwent deep immunoSEQ sequencing, averaging approximately 3.3 million total reads per sample. After sorted cells were lysed in RLT buffer, RNA was extracted with DNase-treated RNeasy Micro or Mini kits, with the choice depending on cell number. Each cell subset was processed on its own to prevent cross-contamination, while patient and healthy donor samples were processed together. The immunoSEQ multiplex PCR was used to amplify TCRB sequences from cDNA, yielding 87-bp fragments that span the CDR3 region. Sequencing of the amplicons was done on the Illumina HiSeq platform. As for the authors' bioinformatics: Synthetic template baselines were used to correct PCR bias computationally, reads within Hamming distance 2 were collapsed together, and singletons that could not be merged were discarded. Reads were aligned against IMGT to assign V, D and J genes, CDR3 length and insertions or deletions at six rearrangement sites. Within each subset, clonotype counts were normalized to sorted cell number, after which true diversity and Gini coefficients were computed with the tcR R package. The overlap coefficient, calculated on TCRB nucleotide sequences, was used to quantify repertoire sharing. TCRdb's version of the immuneACCESS table is confined to in-frame rearrangements and falls short of the full clone set. An unresolved V gene accounts for under half of the shortfall where checked; the remainder is of unknown origin. D and trimming were read from the DNA, whereas the V and J calls and clone size are those reported in that table. Across this sample there are 150,000 or so clones, with around a tenth seen only once. The ten largest clones add up to 0.68% of the sample.

Trimming takes 3 bases off V and 4 bases off J; junction bases not matched to a gene: 5. CDR1 is given as LNHDA and CDR2 as SQIVND, both from the germline V gene (reference sequence). The CDR3 runs 14 amino acids, cysteine and phenylalanine included. The retained sequence is limited to the CDR3, 42 bases, with the frame set at the first base. Remarks on this clone: It has no known antigen specificity. One base away there is no much larger clone; base qualities are not given.

From each donor, a single peripheral blood sample of approximately 110 mL on average was drawn into heparinised tubes. Naive, central memory, regulatory and stem cell-like memory CD4+ T cells were sorted on a BD FACSAria II using a panel including CD45RO, CCR7, CD25, CD127, CD95 and CD27. A purity above 95% was achieved for all sorted populations. PBMCs were separated immediately by Lymphoprep density gradient centrifugation and were stained directly, without being cultured. Samples were stained and sorted in pairs, with one healthy donor and one patient per experiment, so that batch effects were minimized.

The sample comprised central memory CD4+ T cells from blood. The TCR sequence derives from a man aged 18 to 29 in good health. This chain is built from TRBV19 and TRBJ1-1; TRBD1 agrees with 7 junctional bases. CDR3 protein: CASSINRGSTEAFF. The sequenced DNA: TGTGCCAGTAGTATTAACAGGGGCAGCACTGAAGCTTTCTTT.